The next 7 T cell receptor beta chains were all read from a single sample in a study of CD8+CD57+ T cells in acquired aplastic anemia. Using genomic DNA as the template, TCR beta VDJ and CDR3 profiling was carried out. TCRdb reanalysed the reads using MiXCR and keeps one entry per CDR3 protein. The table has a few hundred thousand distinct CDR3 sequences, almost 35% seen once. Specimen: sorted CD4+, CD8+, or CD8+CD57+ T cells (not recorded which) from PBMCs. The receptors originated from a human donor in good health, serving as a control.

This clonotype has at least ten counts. The CDR3 loop is CASSPKGGYEQYF. The CDR3 DNA is TGTGCCAGCAGTCCAAAGGGGGGTTACGAGCAGTACTTC. The chain uses TRBV2 and TRBJ2-7; D tentatively fits TRBD1 or TRBD2 (6 bases each). V gave up 5 bases and J gave up 4 bases, with 12 bases separating them. Germline lookup yields CDR1 SNHLY and CDR2 FYNNEI. The CDR3 runs to 13 residues.

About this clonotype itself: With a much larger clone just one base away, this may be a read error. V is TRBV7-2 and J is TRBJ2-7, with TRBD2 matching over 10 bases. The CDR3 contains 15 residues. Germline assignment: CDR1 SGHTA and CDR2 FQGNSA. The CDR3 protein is CASSREGLARNEQSF. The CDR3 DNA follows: TGTGCCAGCAGCCGAGAGGGACTAGCGCGCAATGAGCAGTCCTTC.

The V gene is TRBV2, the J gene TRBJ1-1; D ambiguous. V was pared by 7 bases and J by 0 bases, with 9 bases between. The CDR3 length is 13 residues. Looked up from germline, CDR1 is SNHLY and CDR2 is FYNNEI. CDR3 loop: CASTQEMNTEAFF. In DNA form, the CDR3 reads TGTGCCAGCACTCAGGAGATGAACACTGAAGCTTTCTTT.

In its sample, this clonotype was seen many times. CDR3 in amino acids: CASRVADYNSPLHF. The CDR3 DNA sequence: TGTGCCAGTAGAGTGGCCGATTATAATTCACCCCTCCACTTT. The genes are TRBV19 and TRBJ1-6; D is unclear. V was clipped by 6 bases and J by 4 bases, with 10 bases between them. In germline, CDR1 is LNHDA, CDR2 SQIVND (reference sequence). The CDR3 consists of 14 residues.

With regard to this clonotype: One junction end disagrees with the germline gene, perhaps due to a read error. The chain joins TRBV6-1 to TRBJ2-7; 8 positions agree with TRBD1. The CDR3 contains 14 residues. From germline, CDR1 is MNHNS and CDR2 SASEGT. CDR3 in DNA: TGTGCCAGCAGTGCCCCGGGACAGGCGTGCGAGCAGTACTTT. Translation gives CASSAPGQACEQYF.

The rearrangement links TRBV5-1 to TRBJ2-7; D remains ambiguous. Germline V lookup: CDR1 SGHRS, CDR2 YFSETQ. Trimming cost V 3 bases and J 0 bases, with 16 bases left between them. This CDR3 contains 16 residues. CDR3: CASSYTSEISSYEQYF. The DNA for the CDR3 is TGCGCCAGCAGCTACACCTCGGAAATAAGCTCCTACGAGCAGTACTTC.

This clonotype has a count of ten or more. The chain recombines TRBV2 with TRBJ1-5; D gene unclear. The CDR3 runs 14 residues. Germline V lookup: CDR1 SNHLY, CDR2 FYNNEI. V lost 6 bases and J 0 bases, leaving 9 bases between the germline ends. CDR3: CASRTQYSNQPQHF. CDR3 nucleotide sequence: TGTGCCAGCAGGACCCAGTATAGCAATCAGCCCCAGCATTTT.